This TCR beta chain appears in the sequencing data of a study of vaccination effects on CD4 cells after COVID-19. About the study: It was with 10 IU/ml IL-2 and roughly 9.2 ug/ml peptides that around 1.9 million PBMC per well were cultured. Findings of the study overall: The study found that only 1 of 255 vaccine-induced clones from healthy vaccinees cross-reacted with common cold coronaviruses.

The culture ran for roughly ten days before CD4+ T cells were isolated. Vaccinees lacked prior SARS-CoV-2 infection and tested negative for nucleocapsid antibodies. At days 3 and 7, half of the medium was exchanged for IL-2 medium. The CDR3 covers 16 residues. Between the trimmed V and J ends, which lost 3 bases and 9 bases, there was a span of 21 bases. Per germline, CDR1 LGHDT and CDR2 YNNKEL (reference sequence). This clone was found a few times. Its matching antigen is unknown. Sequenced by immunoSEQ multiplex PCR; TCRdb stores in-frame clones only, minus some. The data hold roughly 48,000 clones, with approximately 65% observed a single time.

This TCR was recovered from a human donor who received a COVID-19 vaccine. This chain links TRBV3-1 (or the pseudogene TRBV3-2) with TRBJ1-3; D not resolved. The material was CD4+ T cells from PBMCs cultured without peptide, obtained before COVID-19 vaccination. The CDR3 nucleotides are TGTGCCAGCAGCCATGCCCCAGCCCTCGTAGGTAGCACCATATATTTT. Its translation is CASSHAPALVGSTIYF.